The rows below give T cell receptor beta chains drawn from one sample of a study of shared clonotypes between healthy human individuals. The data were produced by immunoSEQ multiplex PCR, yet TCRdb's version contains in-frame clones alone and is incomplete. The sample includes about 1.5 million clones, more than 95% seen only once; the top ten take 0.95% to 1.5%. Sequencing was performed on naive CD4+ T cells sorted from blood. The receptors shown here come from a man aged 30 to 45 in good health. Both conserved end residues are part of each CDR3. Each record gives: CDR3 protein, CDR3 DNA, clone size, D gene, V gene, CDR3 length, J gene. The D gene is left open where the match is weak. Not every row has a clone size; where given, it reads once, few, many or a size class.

CASTRDSNEQFF	TGTGCCAGCACTCGGGACAGCAATGAGCAGTTCTTC	-	TRBD1	TRBV2	12	TRBJ2-1
CSVVNEKLFF	TGCAGCGTAGTAAATGAAAAACTGTTTTTT	-	-	TRBV29-1	10	TRBJ1-4
CASSITRVSWQPQHF	TGTGCCAGTAGTATTACGAGGGTCAGTTGGCAGCCCCAGCATTTT	-	-	TRBV19	15	TRBJ1-5
CASSEQQETQYF	TGCGCCAGCAGCGAACAGCAAGAGACCCAGTACTTC	-	-	TRBV5-1	12	TRBJ2-5
CASSPAANEQFF	TGTGCCAGCAGCCCGGCGGCCAATGAGCAGTTCTTC	-	-	TRBV11-3	12	TRBJ2-1
CASSQDGLAGGFADEQFF	TGCGCCAGCAGCCAAGATGGGTTGGCGGGAGGGTTCGCGGATGAGCAGTTCTTC	-	TRBD2	TRBV4-1	18	TRBJ2-1
CASRTTGGNGYTF	TGCGCCAGCAGGACGACAGGGGGGAATGGCTACACCTTC	-	TRBD1	TRBV5-1	13	TRBJ1-2
CASSLESTYNEQFF	TGTGCCAGCAGCTTAGAGTCGACCTACAATGAGCAGTTCTTC	-	-	TRBV7-2	14	TRBJ2-1
CANLRSSRTEHTQSYEQYF	TGTGCCAACCTTCGGTCGAGTCGGACAGAACATACCCAGTCATACGAGCAGTACTTC	-	-	TRBV2	19	TRBJ2-7
CASSLGQGATEIEQYF	TGTGCCAGCAGTTTAGGGCAGGGGGCTACGGAGATCGAGCAGTACTTC	-	TRBD1	TRBV28	16	TRBJ2-7
CAWGFSSGNTIYF	TGTGCCTGGGGTTTTAGCTCTGGAAACACCATATATTTT	-	-	TRBV30	13	TRBJ1-3
CASGRGTSGIYNEQFF	TGTGCTAGTGGCCGAGGGACTAGCGGGATCTACAATGAGCAGTTCTTC	-	TRBD2	TRBV12-5	16	TRBJ2-1
CASSVVSGANVLTF	TGTGCCAGCAGCGTAGTTTCTGGGGCCAACGTCCTGACTTTC	-	-	TRBV9	14	TRBJ2-6
CASSYRGTGNTIYF	TGTGCCAGCAGTTATAGAGGAACTGGAAACACCATATATTTT	-	-	TRBV6-5	14	TRBJ1-3
CASTSGTGSYNEQFF	TGTGCCAGCACCTCCGGGACTGGCTCCTACAATGAGCAGTTCTTC	-	-	TRBV5-4	15	TRBJ2-1
CASSWDRNYEQYF	TGTGCCAGCAGCTGGGACAGAAACTACGAGCAGTACTTC	-	TRBD1	TRBV7-2	13	TRBJ2-7
CASRLAPRDRGWTEAFF	TGTGCAAGTCGCTTAGCGCCTCGGGACAGGGGTTGGACTGAAGCTTTCTTT	-	-	TRBV12-2	17	TRBJ1-1
CASSPATGRSSYGYGYTF	TGTGCCAGCAGCCCGGCCACGGGACGGTCCTCATACGGCTATGGCTACACCTTC	once	-	TRBV7-2	18	TRBJ1-2
CASSQPPGRAGIDTQYF	TGCGCCAGCAGCCAACCTCCCGGGAGGGCCGGTATAGATACGCAGTATTTT	once	TRBD2	TRBV4-1	17	TRBJ2-3
CASGKKAGYTGELFF	TGTGCCAGTGGGAAGAAAGCGGGGTACACCGGGGAGCTGTTTTTT	-	TRBD2	TRBV19	15	TRBJ2-2
CASSRGTSGGDTQYF	TGCGCCAGCAGCCGAGGGACTAGCGGGGGTGATACGCAGTATTTT	-	TRBD2	TRBV5-1	15	TRBJ2-3
CASSLYVQGGEKLFF	TGTGCCAGCAGTTTATACGTTCAGGGTGGCGAAAAACTGTTTTTT	-	-	TRBV27	15	TRBJ1-4
CASSSRGRGHREKLFF	TGTGCCAGCAGCTCCCGCGGGCGGGGGCATCGTGAAAAACTGTTTTTT	-	-	TRBV7-9	16	TRBJ1-4
CASRREPGTGGFRYGYTF	TGTGCCAGTAGGAGGGAACCCGGGACAGGGGGCTTTCGATATGGCTACACCTTC	-	TRBD1	TRBV19	18	TRBJ1-2
CASSLWGMGETQYF	TGTGCCAGCAGCCTGTGGGGGATGGGGGAGACCCAGTACTTC	-	-	TRBV5-6	14	TRBJ2-5
CASRRGNQPQHF	TGTGCCAGCAGGAGGGGGAATCAGCCCCAGCATTTT	once	-	TRBV2	12	TRBJ1-5
CASSTLGGTGTNEQYF	TGTGCCAGTAGTACTTTGGGAGGTACTGGGACCAACGAGCAGTACTTC	-	-	TRBV19	16	TRBJ2-7
CASSPTGGRDYHGYTF	TGTGCCAGCTCACCAACAGGAGGCAGGGACTATCATGGCTACACCTTC	once	-	TRBV18	16	TRBJ1-2
CASSFLTGTGWGDEQFF	TGTGCCAGCAGTTTCTTAACCGGGACAGGGTGGGGTGATGAGCAGTTCTTC	-	TRBD1	TRBV27	17	TRBJ2-1
CASSPTIELAGASYEQYF	TGTGCCAGCAGCCCGACCATTGAACTAGCGGGAGCCTCCTACGAGCAGTACTTC	once	TRBD2	TRBV11-2	18	TRBJ2-7
CASSFSGAEQYF	TGTGCCAGCAGCTTCTCCGGGGCCGAGCAGTACTTC	-	-	TRBV9	12	TRBJ2-7
CSVGGLAGVYNEQFF	TGCAGCGTTGGGGGACTAGCGGGAGTCTACAATGAGCAGTTCTTC	-	TRBD2	TRBV29-1	15	TRBJ2-1
CASSPRQGEQYF	TGTGCCAGCTCGCCACGACAGGGCGAGCAGTACTTC	-	TRBD1	TRBV18	12	TRBJ2-7
CASSFRTGTYEQYF	TGTGCCAGCAGTTTTAGGACGGGGACCTACGAGCAGTACTTC	-	-	TRBV28	14	TRBJ2-7
CASTPGTWVDTQYF	TGTGCCAGCACTCCGGGAACGTGGGTGGATACGCAGTATTTT	-	-	TRBV14	14	TRBJ2-3
CASSIAKGVQETQYF	TGTGCCAGTAGTATCGCGAAGGGTGTACAAGAGACCCAGTACTTC	once	-	TRBV19	15	TRBJ2-5
CASSLGQVQLGQYF	TGTGCCAGCAGCTTAGGACAGGTACAACTTGGGCAGTACTTC	once	-	TRBV11-2	14	TRBJ2-7
CASSLDRLGEQYF	TGCGCCAGCAGCTTGGACAGGCTTGGAGAGCAGTACTTC	-	-	TRBV5-1	13	TRBJ2-7
CASSLVTTYEQYF	TGTGCCAGCAGCTTGGTAACAACCTACGAGCAGTACTTC	-	-	TRBV5-6	13	TRBJ2-7
CASSLTRGQGVSYEQYF	TGTGCCAGCTCACTTACAAGGGGACAGGGAGTATCTTACGAGCAGTACTTC	-	TRBD1	TRBV18	17	TRBJ2-7
CASSYSLGARNEQYF	TGTGCCAGCAGCTACTCGCTGGGGGCTCGAAACGAGCAGTACTTC	-	-	TRBV7-8	15	TRBJ2-7
CASSLGFGEGRVTQYF	TGTGCCAGCAGCCTAGGTTTTGGGGAGGGCCGTGTGACCCAGTACTTC	-	TRBD2	TRBV7-2	16	TRBJ2-5
CASSEQGTDTQYF	TGCGCCAGCAGCGAACAGGGCACAGATACGCAGTATTTT	-	-	TRBV5-1	13	TRBJ2-3
CASSRTSANTGELFF	TGTGCCAGTAGTAGGACATCCGCGAACACCGGGGAGCTGTTTTTT	-	-	TRBV19	15	TRBJ2-2
CASSQDRAGDNEQFF	TGCGCCAGCAGCCAAGATAGAGCCGGGGACAATGAGCAGTTCTTC	-	-	TRBV4-3	15	TRBJ2-1
CASSITSADTQYF	TGTGCCAGCAGCATAACTAGCGCAGATACGCAGTATTTT	-	TRBD2	TRBV5-5	13	TRBJ2-3
CASTGRYEQYF	TGTGCCAGCACAGGGCGCTACGAGCAGTACTTC	-	-	TRBV28	11	TRBJ2-7
CASSIDRPGYEQYF	TGTGCCAGCAGCATCGACAGACCTGGCTACGAGCAGTACTTC	-	-	TRBV11-2	14	TRBJ2-7
CASSQEWMGLSSYEQYF	TGCGCCAGCAGCCAAGAATGGATGGGACTAAGCTCCTACGAGCAGTACTTC	once	TRBD2	TRBV4-3	17	TRBJ2-7
CASSFRLAEVDEQFF	TGTGCCAGCAGCTTTCGCCTAGCGGAAGTGGATGAGCAGTTCTTC	-	TRBD2	TRBV11-1	15	TRBJ2-1